A single sample gave rise to the 29 T cell receptor beta chains below, sequenced in a study of blood T cell repertoires in COVID-19. The data were produced by immunoSEQ multiplex PCR, yet TCRdb's version contains in-frame clones alone and is incomplete. The sample contains tens of thousands of clones, around 90% of which appear only once. The specimen sequenced was PBMCs or T cells enriched from blood (not recorded which). Receptor source: a woman aged 40 to 49 who had recovered from COVID-19.

The V gene is TRBV19, the J gene TRBJ1-1; 7 bases match TRBD1. The CDR3 contains 16 residues. The germline CDR1 and CDR2 sequences are LNHDA and SQIVND (reference sequence). V gave up 5 bases and J gave up 1 base; unmatched junction bases: 10. CDR3 nucleotide sequence: TGTGCCAGTAGTCGATATGGGGGACAGACGAACACTGAAGCTTTCTTT. It specifies CASSRYGGQTNTEAFF.

This clone was seen a handful of times. The rearrangement joins TRBV2 to TRBJ2-3; the D gene is possibly TRBD1 (6 bases). The germline V gene encodes CDR1 SNHLY and CDR2 FYNNEI. The CDR3 contains 16 residues. Trimming removed 4 bases at V and 3 bases at J, with 17 bases between. The CDR3 protein is CASSASRGGLTDTQYF. CDR3 bases: TGTGCCAGCAGTGCATCTCGAGGGGGTTTAACAGATACGCAGTATTTT.

V and J are TRBV27 and TRBJ1-1; D remains ambiguous. Looked up from germline, CDR1 is MNHEY and CDR2 is SMNVEV (reference sequence). The germline V and J ends were trimmed by 3 bases and 5 bases, with 7 bases remaining between them. The CDR3 covers 12 residues. CDR3 residues: CASSFRGTEAFF. The CDR3 nucleotides are TGTGCCAGCAGTTTTAGAGGGACTGAAGCTTTCTTT.

This clone has a single count. The CDR3 loop reads CASSQEPDTSGANVLTF. CDR3 coding DNA: TGTGCCAGCAGCCAAGAACCCGACACCTCTGGGGCCAACGTCCTGACTTTC. The chain employs TRBV4-2 and TRBJ2-6; D is unclear. Germline-derived CDR1 and CDR2 are LGHNA and YNFKEQ. V lost 0 bases, J lost 0 bases, and 9 bases lay in between. The CDR3 is made up of 17 amino acids.

V and J are TRBV5-1 and TRBJ2-7, with a possible D match to TRBD1 (6 bases). V was shortened by 3 bases and J by 1 base, with 11 bases between the two germline ends. The CDR3 sequence is 14 residues long. Germline CDR1 is SGHRS and CDR2 is YFSETQ. The CDR3 DNA sequence: TGCGCCAGCAGCTCCCCCGACAGGTCCTACGAGCAGTACTTC. Its translation is CASSSPDRSYEQYF.

The rearrangement joins TRBV15 to TRBJ1-3; D is ambiguous. This CDR3 has 15 amino acids. V was clipped by 5 bases and J by 4 bases, with 15 bases between them. Germline V gene lookup returns CDR1 LNHNV and CDR2 YYDKDF (reference sequence). CDR3 DNA: TGTGCCACCAGCTCCGGATGGGCAGACGGAAACACCATATATTTT. As protein: CATSSGWADGNTIYF. The full variable domain, its missing parts supplied by reference TRBV15 and TRBJ1-3, is DAMVIQNPRYQVTQFGKPVTLSCSQTLNHNVMYWYQQKSSQAPKLLFHYYDKDFNNEADTPDNFQSRRPNTSFCFLDIRSPGLGDTAMYLCATSSGWADGNTIYFGEGSWLTVV.

V is TRBV18 and J is TRBJ1-3; 7 positions agree with TRBD1. Germline V gene sequence: CDR1 KGHSH, CDR2 LQKENI. The CDR3 length is 18 residues. V lost 6 bases to trimming and J lost 3 bases; unmatched junction nucleotides: 17. For the CDR3, the DNA is TGTGCCAGCTCTCCGAATCCTACAGGGGAGCGGATTGGAAACACCATATATTTT. Its translation is CASSPNPTGERIGNTIYF.

J is TRBJ2-1 and V is TRBV7-7; 10 positions match TRBD2. This CDR3 is 18 amino acids long. Germline lookup yields CDR1 SSHAT and CDR2 FNYEAQ (reference sequence). V lost 5 bases, J lost 7 bases, and 17 bases stayed unmatched. The CDR3 is CASSPARGASGGSNEQFF. The CDR3 nucleotides are TGTGCCAGCAGCCCCGCTAGGGGGGCTAGCGGGGGTTCGAATGAGCAGTTCTTC. Combining the CDR3 with reference TRBV7-7 and TRBJ2-1 gives the whole variable domain GAGVSQSPRYKVTKRGQDVTLRCDPISSHATLYWYQQALGQGPEFLTYFNYEAQPDKSGLPSDRFSAERPEGSISTLTIQRTEQRDSAMYRCASSPARGASGGSNEQFFGPGTRLTVL.

The V and J genes are TRBV19 and TRBJ1-2; the match to TRBD1 covers 7 bases. The CDR3 loop spans 14 amino acids. V trimming: 2 bases; J trimming: 5 bases; junction bases outside the gene matches: 5. Germline loops: CDR1 LNHDA, CDR2 SQIVND (reference sequence). The DNA for the CDR3 is TGTGCCAGTAGTATATCGACAGGGAAATATGGCTACACCTTC. This translates into CASSISTGKYGYTF.

The J gene is TRBJ1-1, the V gene TRBV10-1; a possible D gene is TRBD1 (6 bases). In germline, CDR1 is WNHNN, CDR2 SYGVQD (reference sequence). V lost 4 bases, J lost 0 bases, and 9 bases lay in between. The CDR3 consists of 14 residues. CDR3 sequence reads: CASSAGHLNTEAFF. The CDR3 coding sequence is TGCGCCAGCAGTGCGGGACACCTGAACACTGAAGCTTTCTTT.

In this sample, this clone turned up a few times. The J gene is TRBJ1-3, the V gene TRBV5-1, with 8 bases identical to TRBD1. CDR3 length: 16 residues. Germline V gene sequence: CDR1 SGHRS, CDR2 YFSETQ. J lost 6 bases, V lost 2 bases, and 10 bases had no gene match. CDR3 region: CASSLEGDRGANTIYF. The CDR3, as DNA: TGCGCCAGCAGCTTAGAGGGCGACAGGGGAGCAAACACCATATATTTT.

In DNA form, the CDR3 reads TGCGCCAGCAGCTTTCAACAGGGGGCCCACGAGCAGTACTTC. This translates into CASSFQQGAHEQYF. V is TRBV5-1 and J is TRBJ2-7; 9 bases are shared with TRBD1. The trim removed 2 bases at V and 5 bases at J, leaving 5 bases unmatched. The CDR3 is 14 residues long. Looked up from germline, CDR1 is SGHRS and CDR2 is YFSETQ.

This clone has just a few counts. This chain links TRBV4-1 with TRBJ1-2, with 10 bases aligning to TRBD1. Losses at the gene ends were 3 bases for V and 5 bases for J; bases not matched to a gene: 3. The length of the CDR3 is 14 residues. CDR1 MGHRA and CDR2 YSYEKL come from the germline V gene. CDR3 DNA sequence: TGCGCCAGCAGCCAGCAGGACAGGGGGTATGGCTACACCTTC. It encodes CASSQQDRGYGYTF.

V usage is TRBV13 and J usage is TRBJ1-1; 11 bases fit TRBD1. The V gene's germline CDR1 is PRHDT and CDR2 FYEKMQ (reference sequence). V was clipped by 4 bases and J by 2 bases; unmatched bases: 3. The length of the CDR3 is 15 residues. The CDR3 loop is CASSWTGGANTEAFF. CDR3 sequence (DNA): TGTGCCAGCAGCTGGACAGGGGGCGCCAACACTGAAGCTTTCTTT.

This chain links TRBV5-4 with TRBJ1-2; 7 bases are shared with TRBD1. This CDR3 has 16 residues. CDR1 is SGHNT, CDR2 YYREEE, per germline (reference sequence). V dropped 2 bases and J dropped 4; count of bases not matched to a gene: 11. CDR3 loop: CASSLKGAPEGYGYTF. For the CDR3, the DNA is TGTGCCAGCAGCTTAAAGGGGGCCCCGGAGGGCTATGGCTACACCTTC. Combining the CDR3 with reference TRBV5-4 and TRBJ1-2 gives the whole variable domain ETGVTQSPTHLIKTRGQQVTLRCSSQSGHNTVSWYQQALGQGPQFIFQYYREEENGRGNFPPRFSGLQFPNYSSELNVNALELDDSALYLCASSLKGAPEGYGYTFGSGTRLTVV.

The genes are TRBV6-5 and TRBJ1-2; D may be TRBD1 (6 bases). CDR1 and CDR2 from the germline V gene are MNHEY and SVGAGI. V was shortened by 8 bases and J by 5 bases, with 15 bases between the two germline ends. The CDR3 is made up of 13 amino acids. The CDR3 DNA reads as TGTGCCAGCCGCGACAGGTCGGGGTATGGCTACACCTTC. It encodes CASRDRSGYGYTF.

The chain employs TRBV15 and TRBJ2-2, with 8 bases identical to TRBD1. Germline CDR1 LNHNV, CDR2 YYDKDF (reference sequence). The CDR3 runs 15 residues. V shed 7 bases and J 5 bases; nucleotides not matched to a gene: 9. Here the CDR3 reads CATKAGGFGTGELFF. For the CDR3, the DNA is TGTGCCACCAAAGCAGGGGGCTTCGGAACCGGGGAGCTGTTTTTT.

The chain is built from TRBV10-1 and TRBJ2-3; possibly TRBD2 for D (7 bases). Looked up from germline, CDR1 is WNHNN and CDR2 is SYGVQD (reference sequence). Trimming pared 0 bases from V and 5 bases from J, leaving 21 bases between. The CDR3 contains 18 residues. The CDR3 loop is CASSESNWRGPRGDTQYF. DNA for the CDR3: TGCGCCAGCAGTGAGTCGAACTGGCGGGGGCCACGAGGAGATACGCAGTATTTT.

The chain has TRBV5-1 and TRBJ1-1; 8 bases match TRBD1. J gave up 4 bases and V 0 bases, and 5 bases lay outside the gene matches. CDR1 SGHRS and CDR2 YFSETQ come from the germline V gene. The CDR3 runs to 15 residues. CDR3 region: CASSLEDRGGTEAFF. In DNA, the CDR3 is TGCGCCAGCAGCTTGGAAGACAGGGGTGGCACTGAAGCTTTCTTT.

The CDR3 DNA is TGTGCCAGTAGTGCACAGAAACAACAGAGCTCCTACGAGCAGTACTTC. Translating gives CASSAQKQQSSYEQYF. The chain is built from TRBV19 and TRBJ2-7, with D hard to call. Trimming left V 5 bases short and J 0 bases short, with 17 bases between. The CDR3 has 16 amino acids. The germline gives CDR1 LNHDA, CDR2 SQIVND (reference sequence).

V gene TRBV18 combines with J gene TRBJ1-2; D not certain. The germline CDR1 and CDR2 sequences are KGHSH and LQKENI. This CDR3 region has 12 residues. The V gene lost 1 base and the J gene lost 8 bases, with 8 bases spanning the gap. CDR3 DNA sequence: TGTGCCAGCTCACCACTCAGAGGGGGCTACACCTTC. Translating it yields CASSPLRGGYTF. Looking up the rest from reference TRBV18 and TRBJ1-2 gives the full variable domain: NAGVMQNPRHLVRRRGQEARLRCSPMKGHSHVYWYRQLPEEGLKFMVYLQKENIIDESGMPKERFSAEFPKEGPSILRIQQVVRGDSAAYFCASSPLRGGYTFGSGTRLTVV.

This sequence joins TRBV6-5 and TRBJ1-5; no definite D call. CDR3 length equals 15 residues. With 5 bases removed from V and 7 bases from J, the gap between germline ends came to 18 bases. Germline CDR1 and CDR2: MNHEY and SVGAGI. The CDR3 is CASSQNLQINQPQHF. CDR3 bases: TGTGCCAGCAGTCAAAATCTACAGATAAACCAGCCCCAGCATTTT.

V and J are TRBV27 and TRBJ2-7, with TRBD1 matching over 8 bases. Germline loops: CDR1 MNHEY, CDR2 SMNVEV (reference sequence). V gave up 1 base and J gave up 5 bases; unmatched junction bases: 10. The CDR3 runs to 16 residues. The CDR3 bases are TGTGCCAGCAGTTTATACCCCTCAGGGGGCGTGGACGAGCAGTACTTC. As protein: CASSLYPSGGVDEQYF.

The chain links TRBV7-9 to TRBJ2-1; TRBD2 might be the D (6 bases). The V gene lost 8 bases and the J gene lost 5 bases, with 16 bases spanning the gap. This CDR3 is built from 14 residues. Germline assignment: CDR1 SEHNR and CDR2 FQNEAQ (reference sequence). The CDR3 protein is CASQISGFNNEQFF. The CDR3, as DNA: TGTGCCAGCCAGATTAGCGGATTCAACAATGAGCAGTTCTTC. Full variable domain (rest looked up from reference TRBV7-9 and TRBJ2-1): DTGVSQNPRHKITKRGQNVTFRCDPISEHNRLYWYRQTLGQGPEFLTYFQNEAQLEKSRLLSDRFSAERPKGSFSTLEIQRTEQGDSAMYLCASQISGFNNEQFFGPGTRLTVL.

This sequence joins TRBV11-2 and TRBJ2-7; 13 bases fit TRBD2. The CDR3 sequence is 16 residues long. Germline V lookup: CDR1 SGHAT, CDR2 FQNNGV. The V segment lost 5 bases and the J segment 2 bases; nucleotides outside the gene matches: 6. The DNA for the CDR3 is TGTGCCAGCAGCCTTCGACTAGCGGGGGGTGCCTACGAGCAGTACTTC. This codes for CASSLRLAGGAYEQYF.

This clone was observed a few times. The CDR3 DNA sequence: TGTGCCAGCAGCCAATATCAGGGTGGGTACGAGCAGTACTTC. Its protein product is CASSQYQGGYEQYF. The rearrangement uses TRBV3-1 (or the pseudogene TRBV3-2) and TRBJ2-7, with D tentatively TRBD1 (5 bases). Germline CDR1 LGHDT, CDR2 YNNKEL (reference sequence). Deletions cut 2 bases from V and 4 bases from J, with 12 bases between. The CDR3 consists of 14 residues.

This chain joins TRBV21-1 and TRBJ2-1; TRBD2, the D gene given by the table, was not confirmed from the DNA. TRBV21-1 is classified as a pseudogene. The CDR3 contains 16 residues. The CDR3 bases are TGTGCCAGCAGCGTACGACTAGCGGGTTCCTACAATGAGCAGTTCTTC. Its translation is CASSVRLAGSYNEQFF.

The chain joins TRBV2 to TRBJ1-2; 9 bases are shared with TRBD1. This CDR3 comprises 13 residues. V lost 7 bases, J lost 8 bases, and 8 bases stayed unmatched. Germline V lookup: CDR1 SNHLY, CDR2 FYNNEI. CDR3 DNA: TGTGCCAGCACCACGGACAGGGGTCGAGGCTACACCTTC. Its translation: CASTTDRGRGYTF.

This chain joins TRBV9 and TRBJ2-3, with 9 bases lining up with TRBD1. The germline gives CDR1 SGDLS, CDR2 YYNGEE. V lost 5 bases and J lost 3; bases outside the gene matches: 4. This CDR3 is 14 amino acids long. This chain's CDR3 is CASSLGQGTDTQYF. In DNA, the CDR3 is TGTGCCAGCAGTCTCGGACAGGGGACAGATACGCAGTATTTT. Using reference TRBV9 and TRBJ2-3 for the parts outside the CDR3, the full variable domain is DSGVTQTPKHLITATGQRVTLRCSPRSGDLSVYWYQQSLDQGLQFLIQYYNGEERAKGNILERFSAQQFPDLHSELNLSSLELGDSALYFCASSLGQGTDTQYFGPGTRLTVL.